A single T cell receptor (beta chain) is shown here with its context. Its cognate antigen is unknown. The ends lost 0 bases at V and 0 bases at J; junction bases unmatched: 10. This CDR3 is 20 amino acids long. In germline, CDR1 is MGHRA, CDR2 YSYEKL. This sample is drawn from a study of cytomegalovirus exposure and HLA in healthy donors. Overall study findings and caveats: Across HLA loci, a later analysis found differing TCR association rates, with DRB1 most and HLA-C fewest. One variant, a missense change in DCLRE1C, was linked in a later analysis to TCR beta V- and J-gene trimming.

The study ran its PCR with 60 Vbeta and 13 Jbeta primers. Method: immunoSEQ multiplex PCR; TCRdb's copy keeps in-frame clones and lacks some. The profile covers about 150,000 clones, with over 50% appearing a single time and over 1.5% taken by the ten largest. The chain employs TRBV4-1 and TRBJ2-4; the match to TRBD2 covers 11 bases. The source material was PBMCs. This sequence was found in a human donor in good health. CDR3 amino acids: CASSQELGLAVQLAKNIQYF. The CDR3 DNA is TGCGCCAGCAGCCAAGAGTTGGGACTAGCGGTACAACTAGCCAAAAACATTCAGTACTTC.